The count of the clone carrying this TCR beta chain is one. The data stem from a study of T cell responses to AZD1222 COVID-19 vaccine. Sequencing was performed with immunoSEQ multiplex PCR; in TCRdb, only in-frame clones are kept and a portion is missing. The profile shows some 150,000 clones, 80% to 95% of them singletons. CDR1 and CDR2 (germline): MDHEN, SYDVKM. The CDR3 consists of 14 residues. Trimming removed 5 bases from V and 9 bases from J; junction bases left unmatched: 5. The receptor was derived from an adult who received the AZD1222 COVID-19 vaccine. J is TRBJ1-6 and V is TRBV28; 9 bases line up with TRBD1. The sample was peripheral blood, taken 28 days after the second AZD1222 dose. CDR3 in amino acids: CASSGGQGPSPLHF. CDR3 DNA sequence: TGTGCCAGCAGTGGGGGACAGGGACCTTCACCCCTCCACTTT.